Included here is one T cell receptor beta chain sequence, with context. What it recognizes is unknown. Via MiXCR, TCRdb re-called the 5' RACE reads, giving one row per CDR3 protein. The sample has 470,000 or so distinct CDR3 sequences, around 20% seen once; the top ten hold approximately 8.1%. This entry comes from a study of T-cell memory formation after mild COVID-19. Study in general: Largely, TCR clusters stayed within a single donor. Study-level results: Later expanders leaned CD4+, whereas clones that contracted between day 15 and 85 were balanced CD4/CD8.

Trimming took 4 bases from V and 2 from J; bases not matched to a gene: 4. The CDR3 runs 14 residues. Germline V gives CDR1 MGHDK, CDR2 SYGVNS. The chain carries TRBV25-1 and TRBJ1-2; 7 bases align to TRBD1. What was sequenced was PBMCs or a T cell subset sorted from them (not recorded which). This clonotype was sampled from an adult woman who had mild COVID-19 (a few samples of this study predate the infection). Cell type and time point are not known. The CDR3 nucleotides are TGTGCCAGCAGTGCAGGGGGGGCAAACTATGGCTACACCTTC. Its translation is CASSAGGANYGYTF.